One sample yielded the 32 T cell receptor beta chains listed below, sequenced in a study of cytomegalovirus exposure and HLA in healthy donors. The PCR was carried out with 60 Vbeta primers and 13 Jbeta primers. Method: immunoSEQ multiplex PCR; TCRdb's copy keeps in-frame clones and lacks some. This table holds 150,000 to 190,000 clones, around 79% found once. Sequenced: PBMCs. These receptors were taken from a man younger than 35 in good health and CMV-seronegative.

This chain connects TRBV5-6 to TRBJ2-7; D unclear. CDR3 length equals 12 residues. The V gene lost 0 bases and the J gene lost 7 bases, with 8 bases spanning the gap. Germline V CDR1 and CDR2: SGHDT, YYEEEE. CDR3 loop: CASSLAPREQYF. CDR3 bases: TGTGCCAGCAGCTTGGCCCCGCGGGAGCAGTACTTC.

This clone occurred a few times. This rearrangement joins TRBV25-1 to TRBJ1-1; a possible D gene is TRBD1 (5 bases). CDR3 length: 16 residues. V lost 4 bases and J 1 base, leaving 16 bases between the germline ends. The germline CDR1 and CDR2 sequences are MGHDK and SYGVNS. In nucleotides, the CDR3 is TGTGCCAGCAGTGCTCCCCCCGGGACTGCGAACACTGAAGCTTTCTTT. Protein: CASSAPPGTANTEAFF.

This clone occurred many times. This rearrangement joins TRBV19 to TRBJ1-5; D is unresolved. The length of the CDR3 is 14 residues. Trimming pared 6 bases from V and 2 bases from J, leaving 11 bases between. The germline V gene encodes CDR1 LNHDA and CDR2 SQIVND (reference sequence). This chain's CDR3 is CASREVWGNQPQHF. Written as DNA, the CDR3 is TGTGCCAGTAGGGAGGTGTGGGGCAATCAGCCCCAGCATTTT. Full variable domain (remainder filled in from reference TRBV19 and TRBJ1-5): DGGITQSPKYLFRKEGQNVTLSCEQNLNHDAMYWYRQDPGQGLRLIYYSQIVNDFQKGDIAEGYSVSREKKESFPLTVTSAQKNPTAFYLCASREVWGNQPQHFGDGTRLSIL.

This chain links TRBV7-2 with TRBJ2-7, with 7 bases identical to TRBD2. V shed 5 bases and J 6 bases; nucleotides not matched to a gene: 13. There are 15 residues in the CDR3. Per germline, CDR1 SGHTA and CDR2 FQGNSA. The CDR3 loop reads CASSPQGGPGGEQYF. In nucleotides, the CDR3 is TGTGCCAGCAGCCCCCAGGGCGGGCCGGGGGGCGAGCAGTACTTC.

The chain recombines TRBV11-2 with TRBJ1-1, with D perhaps matching TRBD1 (6 bases). This CDR3 has 17 amino acids. Germline values: CDR1 SGHAT, CDR2 FQNNGV. Trimming stripped 2 bases from V and 6 bases from J, with 22 bases between. The CDR3 protein is CASSLRSPTGRGAEAFF. In nucleotides, the CDR3 is TGTGCCAGCAGCTTAAGGTCCCCAACGGGGAGGGGGGCTGAAGCTTTCTTT.

V usage is TRBV15 and J usage is TRBJ2-7, with 8 bases that match TRBD1. Germline V lookup: CDR1 LNHNV, CDR2 YYDKDF (reference sequence). J lost 5 bases, V lost 5 bases, and 11 bases had no gene match. The CDR3 has 15 residues. The CDR3 coding sequence is TGTGCCACCAGCGAGACAGACAGGGGAATCGACGAGCAGTACTTC. Its protein product is CATSETDRGIDEQYF.

The chain carries TRBV19 and TRBJ1-1; D unresolved. Germline CDR1 reads LNHDA; CDR2 reads SQIVND (reference sequence). This CDR3 is 16 amino acids long. The V end was cut by 5 bases, the J end by 3 bases, with 19 bases between. This chain's CDR3 is CASSATLTGVDTEAFF. DNA of the CDR3: TGTGCCAGTAGTGCAACCCTCACCGGGGTTGACACTGAAGCTTTCTTT.

The chain uses TRBV19 and TRBJ1-2, with 8 bases that match TRBD1. The CDR3 contains 16 residues. The V gene end was trimmed by 5 bases and the J gene end by 0 bases; junction bases not matched to a gene: 8. Germline V gives CDR1 LNHDA, CDR2 SQIVND (reference sequence). CDR3 in DNA: TGTGCCAGTAGTGACCGGGACAGGCGAGCTAACTATGGCTACACCTTC. Its protein is CASSDRDRRANYGYTF.

This clone has a count of ten or more. V usage is TRBV4-3 and J usage is TRBJ1-1; 7 bases match TRBD1. The J segment lost 0 bases and the V segment lost 5 bases, leaving 6 bases of the junction unmatched. The CDR3 runs to 15 residues. Germline CDR1 reads LGHNA; CDR2 reads YSLEER. CDR3 in DNA: TGCGCCAGCAGCAGACGGGACAGTTTGAACACTGAAGCTTTCTTT. It encodes CASSRRDSLNTEAFF.

This chain links TRBV7-9 with TRBJ2-7; D is unresolved. The germline CDR1 and CDR2 sequences are SEHNR and FQNEAQ (reference sequence). The CDR3 totals 13 residues. V was clipped by 4 bases and J by 5 bases, with 12 bases between them. The CDR3 coding sequence is TGTGCCAGCAGCTCAGGAATGCCCGACGAGCAGTACTTC. Its protein product is CASSSGMPDEQYF.

The rearrangement links TRBV5-1 to TRBJ2-5; 10 bases are a match to TRBD2. The better agreement between TRBJ2-7 and the DNA end casts doubt on the J call. Germline CDR1 reads SGHRS; CDR2 reads YFSETQ. This CDR3 is 17 amino acids long. The CDR3 DNA follows: TGCGCCAGCAGCCCCCAGCCAACTAGCGGGATATACTACGAGCAGTACTTC. It yields the protein CASSPQPTSGIYYEQYF.

V gene TRBV4-1 combines with J gene TRBJ2-7; tentative D call: TRBD1 (5 bases). Trimming pared 5 bases from V and 3 bases from J, leaving 11 bases between. The CDR3 extends over 13 amino acids. Germline CDR1 MGHRA, CDR2 YSYEKL. The CDR3 reads CASSVRVGYEQYF. The CDR3 coding sequence is TGCGCCAGCAGCGTCAGGGTGGGCTACGAGCAGTACTTC.

The J gene is TRBJ1-1, the V gene TRBV7-2; a weak D match, TRBD1 (5 bases). From germline, CDR1 is SGHTA and CDR2 FQGNSA. The CDR3 runs 17 residues. The V and J ends lost 1 base and 0 bases respectively, with 15 bases between them. The CDR3 sequence is CASSLGRARTMNTEAFF. The CDR3, as DNA: TGTGCCAGCAGCTTAGGCAGGGCTCGTACCATGAACACTGAAGCTTTCTTT.

The V gene is TRBV5-1, the J gene TRBJ2-7; 8 positions agree with TRBD2. CDR1 SGHRS and CDR2 YFSETQ come from the germline V gene. The J segment lost 7 bases and the V segment lost 4 bases, leaving 10 bases of the junction unmatched. CDR3 length: 14 amino acids. This chain's CDR3 is CASSPGGPDGEQYF. The CDR3 DNA is TGCGCCAGCAGCCCGGGAGGGCCTGATGGGGAGCAGTACTTC.

The chain links TRBV19 to TRBJ1-1; the D gene is possibly TRBD1 (5 bases). In germline, CDR1 is LNHDA, CDR2 SQIVND (reference sequence). Between the trimmed V and J ends, which lost 3 bases and 1 base, there was a span of 12 bases. The CDR3 loop spans 15 amino acids. The CDR3 region has the DNA TGTGCCAGTAGTATCGCTCCTACAGGGAACACTGAAGCTTTCTTT. Protein: CASSIAPTGNTEAFF.

The genes are TRBV5-1 and TRBJ2-7, with TRBD1 matching 9 bases. The CDR3 has 15 amino acids. V dropped 4 bases and J dropped 3; count of bases not matched to a gene: 8. Looked up from germline, CDR1 is SGHRS and CDR2 is YFSETQ. CDR3 nucleotide sequence: TGCGCCAGCAGCCCCTCGGGACAGGGAGACTACGAGCAGTACTTC. This gives the protein CASSPSGQGDYEQYF.

This chain joins TRBV4-3 and TRBJ2-6; unclear D gene. Deletions cut 0 bases from V and 11 bases from J, with 11 bases between. CDR3 length: 14 residues. CDR1 is LGHNA, CDR2 YSLEER, per germline. CDR3 region: CASSQDPSVYVLTF. The CDR3 bases are TGCGCCAGCAGCCAAGATCCGTCTGTCTACGTCCTGACTTTC.

The V and J genes are TRBV29-1 and TRBJ1-3; TRBD1 matches at 9 bases. V was clipped by 4 bases and J by 8 bases; unmatched bases: 9. The germline V gene encodes CDR1 SQVTM and CDR2 ANQGSEA. The CDR3 has 14 residues. The CDR3 sequence: CSVGIGTGRDTIYF. The CDR3 coding sequence is TGCAGCGTTGGGATAGGGACAGGGAGGGACACCATATATTTT.

In its sample, this clone was seen a few times. DNA of the CDR3: TGTGCCAGCTCACCGTGGCAGGGGGCGCGGAATAATTCACCCCTCCACTTT. The encoded protein is CASSPWQGARNNSPLHF. The chain couples TRBV18 to TRBJ1-6, with 8 bases lining up with TRBD1. Trimming took 3 bases from V and 5 from J; bases not matched to a gene: 9. The germline V gene has CDR1 KGHSH and CDR2 LQKENI. CDR3 size: 17 residues. Filled out from reference TRBV18 and TRBJ1-6, the complete variable domain reads NAGVMQNPRHLVRRRGQEARLRCSPMKGHSHVYWYRQLPEEGLKFMVYLQKENIIDESGMPKERFSAEFPKEGPSILRIQQVVRGDSAAYFCASSPWQGARNNSPLHFGNGTRLTVT.

The chain joins TRBV19 to TRBJ1-5; no definite D call. Germline V gene sequence: CDR1 LNHDA, CDR2 SQIVND (reference sequence). This CDR3 contains 15 residues. With 5 bases removed from V and 0 bases from J, the gap between germline ends came to 11 bases. CDR3 protein: CASSEIVYSNQPQHF. In DNA form, the CDR3 reads TGTGCCAGTAGTGAGATAGTCTATAGCAATCAGCCCCAGCATTTT.

The chain is built from TRBV19 and TRBJ2-5; no firm D call. Germline V gene data show CDR1 as LNHDA and CDR2 as SQIVND (reference sequence). V lost 3 bases and J lost 7, with 6 bases in between. This CDR3 has 11 residues. The CDR3: CASSIGRTQYF. CDR3 nucleotide sequence: TGTGCCAGTAGTATTGGGCGGACCCAGTACTTC.

The chain links TRBV7-9 to TRBJ2-7; D possibly corresponds to TRBD2 (5 bases). This CDR3 has 12 amino acids. Per the germline V gene, CDR1 is SEHNR and CDR2 is FQNEAQ (reference sequence). Trimming stripped 5 bases from V and 7 bases from J, with 12 bases between. This CDR3 is CASSLDRGEQYF. Written as DNA, the CDR3 is TGTGCCAGCAGCCTAGACCGGGGAGAGCAGTACTTC.

This clone was recorded a few times. This chain links TRBV6-5 with TRBJ2-4; D might be TRBD2 (6 bases). V was cut by 7 bases and J by 8 bases, with 21 bases left in between. CDR1 and CDR2 from the germline V gene are MNHEY and SVGAGI. The CDR3 runs 15 residues. In nucleotides, the CDR3 is TGTGCCAGCACCTCCCGGGACTCCCCCGAGCACATTCAGTACTTC. It translates to CASTSRDSPEHIQYF.

V gene TRBV19 combines with J gene TRBJ1-2; a weak D match, TRBD1 (5 bases). This CDR3 contains 14 residues. Germline CDR1 LNHDA, CDR2 SQIVND (reference sequence). V was clipped by 6 bases and J by 6 bases, with 17 bases between them. This CDR3 reads CASSEMRGMDGYTF. The CDR3 DNA reads as TGTGCCAGTAGCGAAATGCGGGGGATGGATGGCTACACCTTC.

This clone was detected only a few times. This chain joins TRBV6-4 and TRBJ2-2, with TRBD2 identical over 10 bases. CDR3 length: 15 amino acids. The germline gives CDR1 MRHNA, CDR2 SNTAGT. V shed 4 bases, J shed 1 base, and the junction held 0 bases outside the gene matches. The CDR3 nucleotides read TGTGCCAGCAGTGGGACTAGCGGGAACACCGGGGAGCTGTTTTTT. It is translated as CASSGTSGNTGELFF.

This clone was counted a few times. V usage is TRBV28 and J usage is TRBJ2-7, with 10 bases fitting TRBD2. CDR1 is MDHEN and CDR2 is SYDVKM in the germline V gene. After removal of 7 bases from V and 3 bases from J, the junction contained 9 bases not matched to a gene. The CDR3 extends over 15 amino acids. The CDR3 sequence: CASTGSGRLRYEQYF. DNA of the CDR3: TGTGCCAGCACCGGTAGCGGGAGGCTCCGCTACGAGCAGTACTTC.

The J gene is TRBJ2-5, the V gene TRBV5-4; TRBD2 matches 10 bases. Germline trimming cut 0 bases from V and 2 bases from J; bases unmatched to any gene: 4. Germline V gene lookup returns CDR1 SGHNT and CDR2 YYREEE (reference sequence). The CDR3 is 16 amino acids. The CDR3: CASSLAPSGGQETQYF. DNA of the CDR3: TGTGCCAGCAGCTTGGCCCCTAGCGGGGGACAAGAGACCCAGTACTTC.

The chain carries TRBV7-2 and TRBJ2-5, with D unclear. The J call may be mistaken, given a closer DNA end match to TRBJ2-7. Germline lookup yields CDR1 SGHTA and CDR2 FQGNSA. The CDR3 is made up of 14 amino acids. The CDR3 coding sequence is TGTGCCAGCAGCTTAGCGGGCACCTCCTACGAGCAGTACTTC. Its translation: CASSLAGTSYEQYF.

This chain uses TRBV12-5 with TRBJ2-2, with TRBD2 matching 14 bases. The CDR3 length is 16 residues. Germline CDR1 reads LGHNT; CDR2 reads FRNRAP. In DNA, the CDR3 is TGTGCCGCAGGGACTAGCGGGAGAACTGGGCCCGGGGAGCTGTTTTTT. Protein sequence: CAAGTSGRTGPGELFF.

This clone was seen a handful of times. The V gene is TRBV27, the J gene TRBJ2-7, with D perhaps TRBD2 (6 bases). V gave up 4 bases and J gave up 3 bases, with 25 bases separating them. The CDR3 loop spans 18 amino acids. Germline V gives CDR1 MNHEY, CDR2 SMNVEV (reference sequence). The CDR3, as DNA: TGTGCCAGCAGTTCTCACAGGACTATAATCAGAGGCGACTACGAGCAGTACTTC. Amino acid sequence: CASSSHRTIIRGDYEQYF.

J is TRBJ1-4 and V is TRBV30; D may be TRBD1 (5 bases). This CDR3 is built from 13 residues. The germline gives CDR1 GTSNPN, CDR2 SVGIG (reference sequence). V lost 3 bases, J lost 7 bases, and 12 bases lay in between. CDR3 protein: CAWRLGQGEKLFF. In DNA, the CDR3 is TGTGCCTGGAGGTTGGGGCAAGGTGAAAAACTGTTTTTT.

The gene calls are TRBV19 and TRBJ1-2; D is perhaps TRBD1 (5 bases). The germline V gene has CDR1 LNHDA and CDR2 SQIVND (reference sequence). This CDR3 comprises 15 residues. Between the trimmed V and J ends, which lost 5 bases and 5 bases, there was a span of 18 bases. This chain's CDR3 is CASSPRPTAAYGYTF. The CDR3 nucleotides are TGTGCCAGTAGTCCGCGCCCGACAGCCGCTTATGGCTACACCTTC.